This entry features one T cell receptor (beta chain) sequence. CDR3 length equals 16 residues. After removal of 5 bases from V and 8 bases from J, the junction contained 13 bases not matched to a gene. Germline V gives CDR1 SGHRS, CDR2 YFSETQ. This sample stems from a study of control samples from healthy donors and cancer patients. Method: immunoSEQ multiplex PCR; TCRdb's copy keeps in-frame clones and lacks some. The sample has around 81,000 clones, over 85% seen once. Sequencing was performed on blood. This chain uses TRBV5-1 with TRBJ2-1; 10 bases line up with TRBD2. This sequence originates from a woman in her twenties or thirties in good health. The CDR3 region is CASRPRVAGGSDEQFF. The CDR3 DNA reads as TGCGCCAGCAGGCCCCGAGTAGCGGGAGGTAGTGATGAGCAGTTCTTC.